This section outlines one TCR beta chain sequence together with its context. There is no known antigen for this receptor. Within one base of it there is no much larger clone, and no base qualities were kept. Each collaborating institution followed its own protocols to collect whole blood in K2EDTA tubes. For TCRbeta analysis, collaborator samples were shipped as frozen whole blood, as isolated PBMCs, or as DNA extracted from either sample type. This sample is drawn from a study of blood T cell repertoires in COVID-19 (dated by TCRdb to the early 2020s). General notes on the study: Samples from collaborators originated in the United States, Italy and Spain and spanned both the acute and convalescent phases of COVID-19. The material from the prospective study consisted of cDNA or gDNA derived from T cells, B-cell-depleted T cells, or PBMCs. Subjects who had been exposed to COVID-19, were actively infected with it, or had recovered from it provided the deeply sampled blood TCRbeta repertoires that made up the dataset. The repertoires were released in a freely available public database meant as a resource for research on the immune response to SARS-CoV-2. Samples came from the ongoing ImmuneRACE study (first 160 participants) plus 1,254 subjects from 6 global collaborators. The sample metadata nearly always contained a de-identified subject ID, COVID-19 status, age in years and sex. Where available, HLA class I and class II types were taken from metadata supplied by the sample provider and were not determined by assay-based typing.

TCRbeta CDR3 regions were amplified from genomic DNA using the immunoSEQ Assay, a bias-controlled multiplex PCR. The authors' analysis ran thus. Within the assay, amplification of reference gene primers was used to estimate how many nucleated cells each sample contained. To quantify the absolute abundance of each unique TCRbeta CDR3 rearrangement, sequence reads were collapsed and filtered. Productive Simpson clonality was computed per sample as the square root of Simpson's diversity index over productive rearrangements. As stored in TCRdb, this immuneACCESS dataset retains in-frame rearrangements with V and J assigned. A fraction of the clones does not appear; measured against another copy, unresolved V genes explain less than half of the discrepancy, and the remainder lacks a known reason. V and J calls plus clone size are reproduced from that table; the DNA served to infer D and trimming. This sample comprises around 50,000 clones, less than 95% of them detected only once. The top ten constitute under 6.5% of the sample.

V is shortened by 2 bases, J by 13 bases, and the region joining them spans 15 bases. CDR1 and CDR2 are read off the germline V gene (reference sequence) as MNHEY and SMNVEV. The CDR3, cysteine through phenylalanine, is 14 amino acids long. Only the CDR3 part of the read is kept: 42 bases, read in frame from the first base. Study-level results and caveats: The quantity of clinical and demographic metadata differed by source and by participant and was supplied without curation.

The chain is assembled from TRBV27 and TRBJ1-6, with the D segment identity uncertain. The source is a man aged 65 to 85 with acute or convalescent COVID-19. Specimen: peripheral blood. The CDR3 protein sequence reads: CASSLQARGSPLHF. The nucleotide sequence reads TGTGCCAGCAGTTTACAGGCCCGAGGGTCCCCCCTCCACTTT.